This T cell receptor beta chain was obtained from a study of T cells in Graves' hyperthyroidism and ophthalmopathy. There were TCR beta CDR3 regions amplified from RNA transcripts. With the HTBI primer set, the TCR CDR3 went through a first round of RT-PCR. Each CDR3 protein is one row after TCRdb ran MiXCR on the multiplex PCR reads. The data contain 37,000 or so distinct CDR3 sequences, around 53% of them singletons. A single count supports this clonotype. Diagnoses were established using clinical symptoms, serum thyroxine and TRAb, thyroid ultrasound and orbital computed tomography. CDR3 length equals 17 residues. J was trimmed by 1 base and V by 6 bases; bases with no gene match: 14.

The specimen was blood. This sequence joins TRBV12-3 or TRBV12-4 and TRBJ1-1, with 7 bases matching TRBD1. The TCR was taken from a man aged 35-49 years with Graves' ophthalmopathy. CDR3 sequence reads: CASRETGEGHRNTEAFF. CDR3 nucleotide sequence: TGTGCCAGCAGAGAAACAGGGGAAGGACACAGGAACACTGAAGCTTTCTTT.